The 6 T cell receptor beta chains below all came from one sample that was sequenced in a study of blood T cell repertoires in COVID-19. This table comes from immunoSEQ multiplex PCR, and its TCRdb copy is limited to in-frame clones, with some not included. The sample has fewer than 250,000 clones; about 91% are singletons. Sample: peripheral blood. These receptors all stem from a woman in her forties with acute or convalescent COVID-19.

The J gene is TRBJ1-2, the V gene TRBV30; the D gene is possibly TRBD1 (6 bases). This CDR3 comprises 12 residues. Germline CDR1 reads GTSNPN; CDR2 reads SVGIG (reference sequence). V dropped 6 bases and J dropped 8 bases, with 16 bases sitting between them. The CDR3, as DNA: TGTGCCTGCACATACAGGGTAGGAGGCTACACCTTC. This gives the protein CACTYRVGGYTF.

The chain uses TRBV6-5 and TRBJ1-6; 10 bases agree with TRBD1. The CDR3 has 15 residues. CDR1 is MNHEY and CDR2 is SVGAGI in the germline V gene. V was pared by 6 bases and J by 10 bases, with 9 bases of the junction left unmatched. The chain's CDR3 is CASRRDRDRGSPLHF. The CDR3, as DNA: TGTGCCAGCAGACGAGACCGGGACAGGGGATCACCCCTCCACTTT.

This clone appeared a single time. This rearrangement joins TRBV7-2 to TRBJ2-5, with a weak D call TRBD2 (6 bases). The germline V gene encodes CDR1 SGHTA and CDR2 FQGNSA. The CDR3 length is 13 residues. Trimming stripped 5 bases from V and 7 bases from J, with 14 bases between. CDR3 region: CASSLWAGPTQYF. The CDR3 nucleotides read TGTGCCAGCAGCCTCTGGGCGGGGCCGACCCAGTACTTC.

The V call is TRBV4-1, the J call TRBJ2-5; 12 nucleotides line up with TRBD2. The germline CDR1 and CDR2 sequences are MGHRA and YSYEKL. The trim removed 1 base at V and 6 bases at J, leaving 6 bases unmatched. The CDR3 runs 16 residues. The CDR3 coding sequence is TGCGCCAGCAGCCAAGCCGGACTAGCGGGGACCCAGACCCAGTACTTC. It encodes CASSQAGLAGTQTQYF.

This sequence joins TRBV5-1 and TRBJ2-1; 7 bases fit TRBD2. CDR1 SGHRS and CDR2 YFSETQ come from the germline V gene. The J segment lost 3 bases and the V segment lost 5 bases, leaving 5 bases of the junction unmatched. The CDR3 runs 14 residues. Here the CDR3 reads CASRAGGGYNEQFF. CDR3 DNA sequence: TGCGCCAGCAGGGCGGGCGGGGGCTACAATGAGCAGTTCTTC.

This chain connects TRBV30 to TRBJ1-3, with 7 positions matching TRBD1. V gave up 8 bases and J gave up 2 bases; unmatched junction bases: 3. The CDR3 has 12 residues. Germline lookup yields CDR1 GTSNPN and CDR2 SVGIG (reference sequence). In nucleotides, the CDR3 is TGTGCCGACAGGGAACCTGGAAACACCATATATTTT. This encodes CADREPGNTIYF.